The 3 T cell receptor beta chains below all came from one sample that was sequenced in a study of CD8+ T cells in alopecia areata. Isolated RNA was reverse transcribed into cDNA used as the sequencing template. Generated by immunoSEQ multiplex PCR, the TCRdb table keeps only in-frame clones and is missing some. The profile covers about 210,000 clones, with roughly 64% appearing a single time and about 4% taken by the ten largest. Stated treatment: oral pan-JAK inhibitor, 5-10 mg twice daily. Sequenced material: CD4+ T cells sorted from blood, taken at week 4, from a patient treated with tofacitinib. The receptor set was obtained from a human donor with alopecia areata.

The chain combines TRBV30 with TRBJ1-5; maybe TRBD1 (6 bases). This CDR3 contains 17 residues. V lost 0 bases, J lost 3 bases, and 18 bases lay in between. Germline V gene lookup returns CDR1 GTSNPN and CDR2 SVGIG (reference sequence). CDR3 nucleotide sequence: TGTGCCTGGAGTGTACGGGATGGTGGGGGCGCCAATCAGCCCCAGCATTTT. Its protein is CAWSVRDGGGANQPQHF.

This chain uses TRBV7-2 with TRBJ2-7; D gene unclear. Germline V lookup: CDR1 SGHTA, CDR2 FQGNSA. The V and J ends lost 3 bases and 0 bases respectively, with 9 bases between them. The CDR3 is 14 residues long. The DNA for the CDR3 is TGTGCCAGCAGCTTTAGGGAAAGCTCCTACGAGCAGTACTTC. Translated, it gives CASSFRESSYEQYF.

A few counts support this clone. Here the CDR3 DNA reads TGTGCCAGCAGCGGCGGCCAGGCCAGGGACTACACCTTC. Translating gives CASSGGQARDYTF. The rearrangement joins TRBV7-9 to TRBJ1-2; tentative D call: TRBD1 (5 bases). In germline, CDR1 is SEHNR, CDR2 FQNEAQ (reference sequence). The CDR3 totals 13 residues. The V end lost 5 bases, the J end lost 10 bases, and 17 bases lay between the germline ends.